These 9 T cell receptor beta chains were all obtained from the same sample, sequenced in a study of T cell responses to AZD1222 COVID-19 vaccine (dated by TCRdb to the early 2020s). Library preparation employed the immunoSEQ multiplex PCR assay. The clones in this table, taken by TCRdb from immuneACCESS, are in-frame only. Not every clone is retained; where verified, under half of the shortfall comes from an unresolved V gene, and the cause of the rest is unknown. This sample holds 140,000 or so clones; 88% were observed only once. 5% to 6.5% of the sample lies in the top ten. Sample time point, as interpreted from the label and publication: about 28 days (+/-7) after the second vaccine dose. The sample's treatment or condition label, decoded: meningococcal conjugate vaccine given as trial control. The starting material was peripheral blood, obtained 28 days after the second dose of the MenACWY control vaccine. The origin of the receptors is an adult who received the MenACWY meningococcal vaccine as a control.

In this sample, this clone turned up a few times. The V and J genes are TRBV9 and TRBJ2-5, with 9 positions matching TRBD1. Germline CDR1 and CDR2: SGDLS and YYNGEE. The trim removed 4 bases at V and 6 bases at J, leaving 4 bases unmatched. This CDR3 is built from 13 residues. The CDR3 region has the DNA TGTGCCAGCAGCTTGGACAGGGGTCAGACCCAGTACTTC. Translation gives CASSLDRGQTQYF.

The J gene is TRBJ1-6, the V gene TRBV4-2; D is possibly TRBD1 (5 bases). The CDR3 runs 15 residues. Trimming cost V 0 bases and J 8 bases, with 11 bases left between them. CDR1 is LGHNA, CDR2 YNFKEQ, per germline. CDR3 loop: CASSQDAGLYSPLHF. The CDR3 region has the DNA TGTGCCAGCAGCCAAGATGCAGGGTTGTATTCACCCCTCCACTTT.

The CDR3, as DNA: TGCGCCAGCAGCTACGGGATTTCAACTAATGAAAAACTGTTTTTT. Protein sequence: CASSYGISTNEKLFF. The chain links TRBV5-1 to TRBJ1-4; D unclear. V was cut by 3 bases and J by 0 bases, with 9 bases left in between. This CDR3 region has 15 residues. Germline-derived CDR1 and CDR2 are SGHRS and YFSETQ.

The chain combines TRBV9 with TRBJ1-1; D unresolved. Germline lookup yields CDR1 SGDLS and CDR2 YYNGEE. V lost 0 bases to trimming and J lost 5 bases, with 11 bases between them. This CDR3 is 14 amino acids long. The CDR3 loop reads CASSVVGVRTEAFF. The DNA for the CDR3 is TGTGCCAGCAGCGTAGTCGGGGTCCGGACTGAAGCTTTCTTT.

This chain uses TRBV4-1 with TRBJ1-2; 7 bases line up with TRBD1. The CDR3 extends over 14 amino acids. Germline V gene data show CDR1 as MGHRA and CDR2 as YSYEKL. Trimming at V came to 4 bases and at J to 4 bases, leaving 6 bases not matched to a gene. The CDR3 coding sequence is TGCGCCAGCAGCCCAACAGGGGAGGGCTATGGCTACACCTTC. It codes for CASSPTGEGYGYTF.

In DNA form, the CDR3 reads TGTGCTAGTGTCTCAGACAGGGCGAACATTCAGTACTTC. Its translation is CASVSDRANIQYF. The chain employs TRBV12-5 and TRBJ2-4; 7 bases are shared with TRBD1. Germline V lookup: CDR1 LGHNT, CDR2 FRNRAP. J gave up 7 bases and V 7 bases, and 7 bases lay outside the gene matches. The CDR3 spans 13 residues. The full variable domain, rest sourced from reference TRBV12-5 and TRBJ2-4, is DARVTQTPRHKVTEMGQEVTMRCQPILGHNTVFWYRQTMMQGLELLAYFRNRAPLDDSGMPKDRFSAEMPDATLATLKIQPSEPRDSAVYFCASVSDRANIQYFGAGTRLSVL.

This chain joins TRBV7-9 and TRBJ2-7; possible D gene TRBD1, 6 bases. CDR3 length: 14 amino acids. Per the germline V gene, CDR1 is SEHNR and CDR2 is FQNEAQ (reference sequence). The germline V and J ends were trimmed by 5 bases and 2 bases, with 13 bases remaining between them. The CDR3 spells CASSPARGAYEQYF. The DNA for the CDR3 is TGTGCCAGCAGCCCCGCCAGGGGAGCCTACGAGCAGTACTTC.

The CDR3 loop reads CASSELGQSYGYTF. The CDR3 coding sequence is TGTGCCAGCAGTGAACTAGGGCAGAGCTATGGCTACACCTTC. This sequence joins TRBV2 and TRBJ1-2, with D unresolved. V was cut by 2 bases and J by 4 bases, with 11 bases left in between. Germline assignment: CDR1 SNHLY and CDR2 FYNNEI. CDR3 length equals 14 residues.

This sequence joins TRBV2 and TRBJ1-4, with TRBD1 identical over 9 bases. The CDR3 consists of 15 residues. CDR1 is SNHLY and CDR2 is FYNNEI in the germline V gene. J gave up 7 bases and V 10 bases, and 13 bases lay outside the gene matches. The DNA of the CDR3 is TGTGCCACCCAGTTCTCCGGGACAGGGTCTGAAAAACTGTTTTTT. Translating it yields CATQFSGTGSEKLFF.